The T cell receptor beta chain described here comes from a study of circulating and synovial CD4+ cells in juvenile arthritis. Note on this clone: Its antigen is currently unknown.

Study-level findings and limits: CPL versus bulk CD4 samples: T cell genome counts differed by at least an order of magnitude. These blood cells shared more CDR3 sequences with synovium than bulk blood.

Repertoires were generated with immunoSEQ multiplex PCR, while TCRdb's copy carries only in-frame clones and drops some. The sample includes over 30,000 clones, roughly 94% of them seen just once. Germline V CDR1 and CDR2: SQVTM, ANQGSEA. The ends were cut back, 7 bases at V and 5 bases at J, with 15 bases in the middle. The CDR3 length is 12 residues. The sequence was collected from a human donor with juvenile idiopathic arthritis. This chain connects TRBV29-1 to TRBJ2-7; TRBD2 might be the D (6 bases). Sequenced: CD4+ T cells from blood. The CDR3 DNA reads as TGCAGCGCTGCGGGAACTATCGACGAGCAGTACTTC. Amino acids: CSAAGTIDEQYF.